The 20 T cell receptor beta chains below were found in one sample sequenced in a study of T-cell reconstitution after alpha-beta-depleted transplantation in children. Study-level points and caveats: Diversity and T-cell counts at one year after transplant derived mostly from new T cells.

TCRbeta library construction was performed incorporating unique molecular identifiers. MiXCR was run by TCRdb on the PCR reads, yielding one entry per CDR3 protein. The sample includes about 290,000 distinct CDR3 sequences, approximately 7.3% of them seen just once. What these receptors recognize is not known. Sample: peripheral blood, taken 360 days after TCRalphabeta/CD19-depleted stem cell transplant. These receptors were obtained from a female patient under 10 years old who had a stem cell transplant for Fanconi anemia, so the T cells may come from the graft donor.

The CDR3, as DNA: TGTGCCAGCAGGCCTACCCTTACAGGGCCCCGGATCCACGAGCAGTACGTC. Translating it yields CASRPTLTGPRIHEQYV. The rearrangement links TRBV6-2 or TRBV6-3 to TRBJ2-7; TRBD1 is a possible D gene (6 bases). The V gene's germline CDR1 is MNHEY and CDR2 SVGEGT. V shed 6 bases and J shed 5 bases, with 26 bases lying between them. The CDR3 totals 17 residues.

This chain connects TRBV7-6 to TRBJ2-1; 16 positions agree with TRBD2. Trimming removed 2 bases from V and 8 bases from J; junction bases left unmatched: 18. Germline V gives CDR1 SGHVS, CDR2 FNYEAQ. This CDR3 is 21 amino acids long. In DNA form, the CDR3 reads TGTGCCAGCAGCTTATACAACCGGGGACTAGCGGGGGGGCCAGTTTTACATGAGCAGTTCTTC. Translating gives CASSLYNRGLAGGPVLHEQFF. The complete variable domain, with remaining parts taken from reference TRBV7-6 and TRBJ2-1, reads GAGVSQSPRYKVTKRGQDVALRCDPISGHVSLYWYRQALGQGPEFLTYFNYEAQQDKSGLPNDRFSAERPEGSISTLTIQRTEQRDSAMYRCASSLYNRGLAGGPVLHEQFFGPGTRLTVL.

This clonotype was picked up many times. CDR3 protein: CASSYAGWNEAFF. CDR3 sequence (DNA): TGTGCCAGCAGTTACGCAGGGTGGAATGAAGCTTTCTTT. The rearrangement joins TRBV6-5 to TRBJ1-1; perhaps TRBD1 as D (5 bases). CDR1 and CDR2 from the germline V gene are MNHEY and SVGAGI. Trimming cost V 2 bases and J 7 bases, with 11 bases left between them. This CDR3 comprises 13 residues.

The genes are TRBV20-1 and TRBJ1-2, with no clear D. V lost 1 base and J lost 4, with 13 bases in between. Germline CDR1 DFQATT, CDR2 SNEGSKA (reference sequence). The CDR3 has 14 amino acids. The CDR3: CSARAVDGSYGYTF. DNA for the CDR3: TGCAGTGCTAGAGCAGTCGACGGATCCTATGGCTACACCTTC.

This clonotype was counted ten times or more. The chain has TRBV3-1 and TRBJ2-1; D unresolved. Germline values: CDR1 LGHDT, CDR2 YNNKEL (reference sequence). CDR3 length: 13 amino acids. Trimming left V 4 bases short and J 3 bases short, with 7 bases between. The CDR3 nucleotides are TGTGCCAGCAGCCCCCCCAGCTACAATGAGCAGTTCTTC. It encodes CASSPPSYNEQFF.

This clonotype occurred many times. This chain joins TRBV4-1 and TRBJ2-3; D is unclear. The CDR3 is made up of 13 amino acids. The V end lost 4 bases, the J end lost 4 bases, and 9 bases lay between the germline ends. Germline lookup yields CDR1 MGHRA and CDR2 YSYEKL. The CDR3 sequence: CASSPIRADTQYF. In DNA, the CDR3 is TGCGCCAGCAGCCCCATCCGCGCAGATACGCAGTATTTT.

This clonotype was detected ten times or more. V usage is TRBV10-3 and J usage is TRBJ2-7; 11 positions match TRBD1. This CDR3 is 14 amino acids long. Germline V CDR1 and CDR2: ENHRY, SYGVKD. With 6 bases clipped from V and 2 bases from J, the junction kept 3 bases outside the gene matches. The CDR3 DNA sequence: TGTGCCATCAGGGCGGGACAGGGGGCCTACGAGCAGTACTTC. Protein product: CAIRAGQGAYEQYF.

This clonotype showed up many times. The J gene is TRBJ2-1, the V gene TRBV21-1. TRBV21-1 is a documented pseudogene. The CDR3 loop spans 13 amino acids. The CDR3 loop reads CASSKERQNEQFF. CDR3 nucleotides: TGTGCCAGCAGCAAAGAGAGGCAGAATGAGCAGTTCTTC.

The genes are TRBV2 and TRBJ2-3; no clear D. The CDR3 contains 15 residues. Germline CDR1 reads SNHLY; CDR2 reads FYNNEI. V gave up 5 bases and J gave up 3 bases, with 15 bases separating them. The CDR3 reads CASSPRVLGTDTQYF. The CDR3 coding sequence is TGTGCCAGCAGTCCCCGGGTCCTTGGGACAGATACGCAGTATTTT.

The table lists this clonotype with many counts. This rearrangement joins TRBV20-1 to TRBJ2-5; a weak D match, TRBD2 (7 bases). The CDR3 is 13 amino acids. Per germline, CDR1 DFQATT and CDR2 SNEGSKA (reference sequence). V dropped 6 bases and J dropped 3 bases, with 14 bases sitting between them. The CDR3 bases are TGCAGTGCACCCAGGGGAGGGAAAGAGACCCAGTACTTC. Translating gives CSAPRGGKETQYF.

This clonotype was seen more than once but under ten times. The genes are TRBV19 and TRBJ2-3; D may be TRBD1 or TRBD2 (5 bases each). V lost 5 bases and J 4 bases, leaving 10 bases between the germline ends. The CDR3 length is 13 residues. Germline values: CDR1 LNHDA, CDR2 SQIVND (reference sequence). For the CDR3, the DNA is TGTGCCAGTAGTCCGGGACGGGCAGATACGCAGTATTTT. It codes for CASSPGRADTQYF.

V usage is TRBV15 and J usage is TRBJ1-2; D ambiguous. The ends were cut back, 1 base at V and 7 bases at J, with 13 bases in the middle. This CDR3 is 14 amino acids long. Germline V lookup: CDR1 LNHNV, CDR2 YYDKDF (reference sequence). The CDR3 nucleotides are TGTGCCACCAGCAGAGGAAAGACGGTGGTTGGCTACACCTTC. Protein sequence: CATSRGKTVVGYTF.

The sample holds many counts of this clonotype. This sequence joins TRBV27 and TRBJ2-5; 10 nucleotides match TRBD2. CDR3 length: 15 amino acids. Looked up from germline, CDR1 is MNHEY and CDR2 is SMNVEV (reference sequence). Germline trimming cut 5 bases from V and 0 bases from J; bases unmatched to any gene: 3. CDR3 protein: CASSASGGDQETQYF. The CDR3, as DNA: TGTGCCAGCAGTGCAAGCGGGGGGGACCAAGAGACCCAGTACTTC.

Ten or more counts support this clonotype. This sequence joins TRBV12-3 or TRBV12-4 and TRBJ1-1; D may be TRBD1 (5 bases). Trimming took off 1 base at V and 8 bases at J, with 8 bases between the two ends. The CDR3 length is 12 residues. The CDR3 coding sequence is TGTGCCAGCAGTTTAGTGCGGACAGAAGCTTTCTTT. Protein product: CASSLVRTEAFF.

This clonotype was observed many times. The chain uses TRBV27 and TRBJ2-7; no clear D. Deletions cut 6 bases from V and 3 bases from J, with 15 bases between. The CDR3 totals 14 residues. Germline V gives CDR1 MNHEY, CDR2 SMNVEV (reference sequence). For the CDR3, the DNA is TGTGCCAGCAGCCGACCTGGAGCCTTCTACGAGCAGTACTTC. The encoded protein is CASSRPGAFYEQYF.

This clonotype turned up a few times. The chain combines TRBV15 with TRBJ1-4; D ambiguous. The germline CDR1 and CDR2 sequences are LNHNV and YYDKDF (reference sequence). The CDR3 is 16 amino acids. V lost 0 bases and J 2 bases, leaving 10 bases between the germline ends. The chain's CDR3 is CATSRDRVGTNEKLFF. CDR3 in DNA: TGTGCCACCAGCAGAGATCGGGTGGGGACTAATGAAAAACTGTTTTTT.

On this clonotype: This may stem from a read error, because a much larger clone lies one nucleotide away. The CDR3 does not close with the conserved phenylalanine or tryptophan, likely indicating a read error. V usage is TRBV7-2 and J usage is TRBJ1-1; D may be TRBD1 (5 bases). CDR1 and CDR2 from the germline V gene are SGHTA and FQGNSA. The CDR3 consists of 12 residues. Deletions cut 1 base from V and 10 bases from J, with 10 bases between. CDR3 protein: CASSLGAGRAFC. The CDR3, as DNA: TGTGCCAGCAGCTTAGGTGCAGGGCGAGCTTTCTGT.

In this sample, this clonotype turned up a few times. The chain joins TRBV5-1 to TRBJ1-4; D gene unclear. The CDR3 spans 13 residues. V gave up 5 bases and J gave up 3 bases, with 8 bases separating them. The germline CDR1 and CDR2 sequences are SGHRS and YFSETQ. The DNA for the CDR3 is TGCGCCAGCAGGGTTGCCGCTAATGAAAAACTGTTTTTT. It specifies CASRVAANEKLFF. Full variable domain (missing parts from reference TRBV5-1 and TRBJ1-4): KAGVTQTPRYLIKTRGQQVTLSCSPISGHRSVSWYQQTPGQGLQFLFEYFSETQRNKGNFPGRFSGRQFSNSRSEMNVSTLELGDSALYLCASRVAANEKLFFGSGTQLSVL.

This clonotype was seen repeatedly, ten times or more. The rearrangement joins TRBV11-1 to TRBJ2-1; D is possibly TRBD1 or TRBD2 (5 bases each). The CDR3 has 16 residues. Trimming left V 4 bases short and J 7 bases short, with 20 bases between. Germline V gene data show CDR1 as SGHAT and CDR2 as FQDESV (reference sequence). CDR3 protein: CASSYSGTSGQNEQFF. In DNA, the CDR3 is TGTGCCAGCAGCTATTCAGGGACCAGCGGTCAGAATGAGCAGTTCTTC.

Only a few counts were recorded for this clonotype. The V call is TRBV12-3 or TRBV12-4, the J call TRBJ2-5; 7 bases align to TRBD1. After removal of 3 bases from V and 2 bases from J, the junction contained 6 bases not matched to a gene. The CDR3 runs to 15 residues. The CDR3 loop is CASSFYRGIQETQYF. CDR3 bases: TGTGCCAGCAGTTTTTACAGGGGTATACAAGAGACCCAGTACTTC.